A selection of T cell receptor beta chains follows, all from one sample in a study of beta chain features in type 1 diabetes. Repertoires were generated with immunoSEQ multiplex PCR, while TCRdb's copy carries only in-frame clones and drops some. Among around 180,000 clones listed, 6.5% to 9.5% were seen once. The sequenced sample was central memory CD4+ T cells from blood. The receptor source for this set is a woman between 40 and 50 years old with type 1 diabetes. Both conserved end residues are part of each CDR3. The D gene is left open where the match is weak. Where a row states a size, it is once, few, many or the class of an expanded clone; other rows omit it.

V,J,length,size,D,CDR3
TRBV15,TRBJ1-1,15,few,-,CATSREGGALILAFF
TRBV15,TRBJ1-5,14,few,TRBD1,CATSRGQGNQPQHF
TRBV7-9,TRBJ2-7,14,few,TRBD1,CASSSTGGSYEQYF
TRBV2,TRBJ1-3,14,-,TRBD1,CATSLTGVGNTIYF
TRBV6-4,TRBJ1-1,16,-,-,CASSESLPTHLAEAFF
TRBV19,TRBJ1-1,15,-,-,CASSPKNRQNTEAFF
TRBV6-5,TRBJ1-4,15,few,TRBD1,CASSYSDRVAEKLFF
TRBV7-2,TRBJ1-3,16,few,-,CASSARQQSSGNTIYF
TRBV2,TRBJ2-2,15,few,TRBD2,CASSRTSGVTGELFF
TRBV2,TRBJ2-1,14,-,-,CASSERQESNEQFF
TRBV6-6,TRBJ2-1,15,few,TRBD2,CASSYGTGGYNEQFF
TRBV18,TRBJ1-1,12,few,-,CASSLQRGEAFF
TRBV7-9,TRBJ1-2,13,many,TRBD1,CASSWDRGYGYTF
TRBV2,TRBJ1-2,13,-,-,CASSENTGYGYTF
TRBV7-2,TRBJ2-3,15,-,TRBD2,CASSLEGTSADTQYF
TRBV7-2,TRBJ2-5,16,few,-,CASSLMRGQSQETQYF
TRBV28,TRBJ2-6,14,few,TRBD2,CASSLGGGANVLTF
TRBV7-2,TRBJ1-2,13,few,TRBD1,CASSLGQVIGYTF
TRBV7-2,TRBJ1-2,14,few,TRBD1,CASMGQGRYYGYTF
TRBV18,TRBJ2-3,16,-,TRBD2,CASSPGTSGGLDTQYF
TRBV11-3,TRBJ2-3,13,-,TRBD2,CASSPYLAGAQYF
TRBV7-2,TRBJ2-1,16,once,-,CASSLASQMGANEQFF
TRBV14,TRBJ2-5,15,-,TRBD1,CASTPSDRGGETQYF
TRBV7-2,TRBJ2-5,15,few,-,CASSLAAGTLKTQYF
TRBV7-3,TRBJ2-5,13,few,-,CASSYTQGETQYF
TRBV7-2,TRBJ2-7,15,-,TRBD2,CASSSGSWGGYEQYF
TRBV7-6,TRBJ1-6,14,-,TRBD1,CASSLRQGDSPLHF
TRBV7-9,TRBJ1-1,13,-,TRBD1,CASTQRGPTEAFF
TRBV7-9,TRBJ1-2,12,-,-,CASSFAGFGYTF
TRBV27,TRBJ2-7,15,few,TRBD1,CASSLSTGGDYEQYF
TRBV7-3,TRBJ1-4,15,-,TRBD1,CASSPGTGVFEKLFF
TRBV5-1,TRBJ2-7,13,-,TRBD1,CASRLDRNYEQYF
TRBV2,TRBJ2-3,16,few,-,CASGVGGTGVTDTQYF
TRBV7-2,TRBJ1-1,13,many,-,CASSSQGNTEAFF
TRBV28,TRBJ1-5,14,few,-,CASTPGGVDQPQHF
TRBV19,TRBJ2-5,14,-,TRBD1,CASSSHRGRETQYF
TRBV28,TRBJ2-1,14,-,TRBD2,CASRGLAGYNEQFF
TRBV5-1,TRBJ2-5,13,-,-,CASSWVPGETQYF
TRBV7-8,TRBJ1-5,15,-,TRBD1,CASSAQGALNQPQHF
TRBV7-9,TRBJ2-3,16,few,-,CASTQRANRGTDTQYF
TRBV27,TRBJ2-4,14,few,-,CASSSPTLSGIQYF
TRBV10-3,TRBJ2-5,15,few,TRBD1,CAISPGQGLGETQYF